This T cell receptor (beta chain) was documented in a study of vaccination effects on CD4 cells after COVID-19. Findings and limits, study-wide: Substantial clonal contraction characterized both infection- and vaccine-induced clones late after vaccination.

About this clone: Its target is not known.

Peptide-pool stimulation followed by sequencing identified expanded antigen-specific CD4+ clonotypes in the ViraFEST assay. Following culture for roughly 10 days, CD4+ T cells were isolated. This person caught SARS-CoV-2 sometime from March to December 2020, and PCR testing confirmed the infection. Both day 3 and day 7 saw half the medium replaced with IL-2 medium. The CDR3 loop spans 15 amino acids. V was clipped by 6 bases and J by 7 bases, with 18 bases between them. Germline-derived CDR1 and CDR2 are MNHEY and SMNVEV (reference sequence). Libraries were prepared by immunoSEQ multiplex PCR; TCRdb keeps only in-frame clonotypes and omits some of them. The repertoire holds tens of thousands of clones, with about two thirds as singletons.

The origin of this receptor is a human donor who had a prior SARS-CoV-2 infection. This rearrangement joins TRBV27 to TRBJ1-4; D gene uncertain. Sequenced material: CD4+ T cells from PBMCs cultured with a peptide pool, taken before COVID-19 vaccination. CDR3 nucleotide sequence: TGTGCCAGCAGACTATTGGGCACCCCGGGTGAAAAACTGTTTTTT. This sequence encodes CASRLLGTPGEKLFF.